Sequencing of this TCR beta chain was carried out in a study of technical replicates of blood from a few donors. CDR3 length equals 15 residues. Germline CDR1 SNHLY, CDR2 FYNNEI. The V end lost 1 base, the J end lost 1 base, and 11 bases lay between the germline ends. TCRdb keeps only in-frame clones here, not all; method: immunoSEQ multiplex PCR. This sample has 70,000 to 90,000 clones; 90% to 95% occur once, and the top ten carry about 0.38%. The chain recombines TRBV2 with TRBJ2-7, with TRBD2 as a possible D gene (5 bases). The receptor comes from a human donor in good health. The sequenced material came from T cells isolated from PBMCs. In nucleotides, the CDR3 is TGTGCCAGCAGTGAAGTCGCTAGCCGTTCCTACGAGCAGTACTTC. Its protein is CASSEVASRSYEQYF.